Below, 31 T cell receptor beta chains from the same sample are listed, as sequenced in a study of post-analysis software for immune sequencing data. Their target antigens are unknown. The study's findings and limits: Comparison of patients with controls showed 4 to 6 TRBV segments more frequent in patients, TRBV5-6, TRBV5-1 and TRBV20-1 among them.

Prepared libraries of TCR beta cDNA carried unique molecular identifiers. TCRdb reanalysed the PCR reads using MiXCR and keeps one entry per CDR3 protein. Among hundreds of thousands of distinct CDR3 sequences listed, about 27% were seen once. The specimen sequenced was blood. The receptors were sampled from a girl aged 10-17 years with multiple sclerosis.

The chain has TRBV7-9 and TRBJ2-4; D remains unclear. From germline, CDR1 is SEHNR and CDR2 FQNEAQ (reference sequence). V lost 5 bases and J lost 2, with 13 bases in between. The CDR3 is made up of 15 amino acids. CDR3 bases: TGTGCCAGCAGCCCCTCGGCCCACTCCAAAAACATTCAGTACTTC. Protein sequence: CASSPSAHSKNIQYF.

The sample holds a few counts of this clonotype. The genes are TRBV6-5 and TRBJ2-5, with TRBD2 matching over 7 bases. The CDR3 totals 14 residues. CDR1 is MNHEY, CDR2 SVGAGI, per germline. Trimming cost V 4 bases and J 5 bases; bases outside gene matches: 7. The DNA of the CDR3 is TGTGCCAGCAGTTTTGGGGGGGTGCGGGAGACCCAGTACTTC. It encodes CASSFGGVRETQYF.

Only a few counts were recorded for this clonotype. The chain couples TRBV19 to TRBJ1-5; no reliable D call. The V and J ends lost 3 bases and 2 bases respectively, with 11 bases between them. This CDR3 comprises 15 residues. Germline assignment: CDR1 LNHDA and CDR2 SQIVND (reference sequence). For the CDR3, the DNA is TGTGCCAGTAGTATTAAGGGTTCGGGCAATCAGCCCCAGCATTTT. This codes for CASSIKGSGNQPQHF.

V gene TRBV24-1 combines with J gene TRBJ2-1, with 10 bases aligning to TRBD2. Germline CDR1 is KGHDR and CDR2 is SFDVKD. Trimming at V came to 3 bases and at J to 5 bases, leaving 6 bases not matched to a gene. The CDR3 is made up of 16 amino acids. CDR3 in DNA: TGTGCCACCAGTGATCCAGGTGGACTAGCGGACAATGAGCAGTTCTTC. Its protein product is CATSDPGGLADNEQFF.

This clonotype was observed a handful of times. This chain joins TRBV5-1 and TRBJ2-6; perhaps TRBD2 as D (5 bases). Trimming removed 3 bases at V and 0 bases at J, with 10 bases between. The germline CDR1 and CDR2 sequences are SGHRS and YFSETQ. This CDR3 region has 16 residues. The CDR3 region is CASSSRDNSGANVLTF. CDR3 bases: TGCGCCAGCAGCTCCCGGGATAACTCTGGGGCCAACGTCCTGACTTTC.

Comments on this clonotype: A much bigger clone sits one base away, suggesting this may be a read error. The genes are TRBV29-1 and TRBJ2-7; perhaps TRBD2 as D (6 bases). Germline CDR1 is SQVTM and CDR2 is ANQGSEA. This CDR3 spans 15 amino acids. The CDR3 bases are TGCGGCGTTGATTCGGGGTCGAGGAGGGCATCCGAGCAGTACTTC. Protein sequence: CGVDSGSRRASEQYF.

The chain combines TRBV11-2 with TRBJ1-4, with D tentatively TRBD1 (5 bases). Germline CDR1 and CDR2: SGHAT and FQNNGV. The CDR3 has 15 residues. V was clipped by 4 bases and J by 0 bases, with 9 bases between them. CDR3 in amino acids: CASSSGPSTNEKLFF. DNA of the CDR3: TGTGCCAGCAGCTCGGGACCTTCAACTAATGAAAAACTGTTTTTT.

This chain connects TRBV5-1 to TRBJ2-7; a possible D gene is TRBD2 (6 bases). The V end lost 6 bases, the J end lost 2 bases, and 18 bases lay between the germline ends. In germline, CDR1 is SGHRS, CDR2 YFSETQ. The CDR3 runs to 15 residues. CDR3 nucleotide sequence: TGCGCCAGCAACCAGGGAGCGGGCCCTCCCTACGAGCAGTACTTC. Translating it yields CASNQGAGPPYEQYF.

Turning to this clonotype: Being one base from a much bigger clone, this may be a read error. The rearrangement uses TRBV7-2 and TRBJ2-1; D unclear. V lost 5 bases and J 1 base, leaving 9 bases between the germline ends. The CDR3 has 14 amino acids. Germline CDR1 is SGHTA and CDR2 is FQGNSA. The CDR3 region is CASSHDRSYNEQFF. In nucleotides, the CDR3 is TGTGCCAGCAGCCATGACCGATCCTACAATGAGCAGTTCTTC.

The J gene is TRBJ1-5, the V gene TRBV20-1, with TRBD1 identical over 9 bases. V gave up 2 bases and J gave up 6 bases; unmatched junction bases: 11. Germline V CDR1 and CDR2: DFQATT, SNEGSKA (reference sequence). The CDR3 is 16 residues long. CDR3: CSARLLRDRETQPQHF. The CDR3 bases are TGCAGTGCTAGATTACTCCGGGACAGGGAAACTCAGCCCCAGCATTTT.

This clonotype has at least ten counts. The V gene is TRBV20-1, the J gene TRBJ2-6, with D possibly being TRBD1 (6 bases). V was shortened by 2 bases and J by 1 base, with 15 bases between the two germline ends. Germline assignment: CDR1 DFQATT and CDR2 SNEGSKA (reference sequence). This CDR3 has 17 residues. The DNA for the CDR3 is TGCAGTGCTAGACGGATAGGGGGAATTTCTGGGGCCAACGTCCTGACTTTC. This codes for CSARRIGGISGANVLTF.

This clonotype was seen only a few times. This chain joins TRBV5-1 and TRBJ1-4; D remains unclear. The V end lost 2 bases, the J end lost 0 bases, and 11 bases lay between the germline ends. Per germline, CDR1 SGHRS and CDR2 YFSETQ. This CDR3 contains 16 residues. CDR3 protein: CASSFGDRATNEKLFF. CDR3 nucleotide sequence: TGCGCCAGCAGCTTCGGGGATCGGGCAACTAATGAAAAACTGTTTTTT.

In its sample, this clonotype was seen a few times. This sequence joins TRBV6-1 and TRBJ1-2; D ambiguous. The CDR3 has 13 amino acids. The germline V gene encodes CDR1 MNHNS and CDR2 SASEGT. V lost 8 bases and J lost 1, with 11 bases in between. The CDR3 here is CASAAGLNYGYTF. The CDR3 DNA reads as TGTGCCAGCGCGGCTGGACTTAACTATGGCTACACCTTC.

This clonotype was seen ten or more times. This chain uses TRBV5-5 with TRBJ2-4; 7 bases map to TRBD1. This CDR3 contains 13 residues. In germline, CDR1 is SGHKS, CDR2 YYEKEE (reference sequence). Germline trimming cut 1 base from V and 8 bases from J; bases unmatched to any gene: 3. The CDR3, as DNA: TGTGCCAGCAGCTTGACAGGGGCTGACATTCAGTACTTC. It codes for CASSLTGADIQYF.

The chain uses TRBV20-1 and TRBJ1-1; D is unresolved. CDR3 length equals 15 residues. Deletions cut 0 bases from V and 1 base from J, with 12 bases between. Germline-derived CDR1 and CDR2 are DFQATT and SNEGSKA (reference sequence). This CDR3 is CSARDFREGNTEAFF. In DNA, the CDR3 is TGCAGTGCTAGAGATTTCCGGGAAGGGAACACTGAAGCTTTCTTT.

This clonotype was observed a handful of times. The chain is built from TRBV24-1 and TRBJ2-1; no definite D call. This CDR3 is built from 12 residues. CDR1 is KGHDR, CDR2 SFDVKD, per germline. Trimming pared 0 bases from V and 11 bases from J, leaving 7 bases between. CDR3 region: CATSDLARQQFF. CDR3 bases: TGTGCCACCAGTGATTTGGCAAGACAGCAGTTCTTC.

The sample holds a few counts of this clonotype. V usage is TRBV9 and J usage is TRBJ2-3; D is tentatively TRBD1 or TRBD2 (5 bases each). Germline lookup yields CDR1 SGDLS and CDR2 YYNGEE. V was cut by 1 base and J by 0 bases, with 12 bases left in between. The CDR3 covers 16 residues. CDR3 loop: CASSVSLGASTDTQYF. CDR3 sequence (DNA): TGTGCCAGCAGCGTATCGCTCGGGGCGAGCACAGATACGCAGTATTTT.

As to this clonotype: Sequence at one end of the junction differs from germline and may be a read error. The rearrangement joins TRBV20-1 to TRBJ2-7, with 8 bases identical to TRBD2. CDR1 and CDR2 from the germline V gene are DFQATT and SNEGSKA (reference sequence). This CDR3 contains 13 residues. The CDR3 DNA is TGCAGCGCTAGAGATTACGGGACTAGCGAGCAGTACTTC. Protein: CSARDYGTSEQYF.

The rearrangement joins TRBV2 to TRBJ1-5; no firm D call. Deletions cut 6 bases from V and 1 base from J, with 10 bases between. Per germline, CDR1 SNHLY and CDR2 FYNNEI. This CDR3 spans 14 amino acids. The CDR3 loop is CASRPGESNQPQHF. As DNA, the CDR3 is TGTGCCAGCAGGCCCGGGGAAAGCAATCAGCCCCAGCATTTT. Supplemented by reference TRBV2 and TRBJ1-5, the full variable domain reads EPEVTQTPSHQVTQMGQEVILRCVPISNHLYFYWYRQILGQKVEFLVSFYNNEISEKSEIFDDQFSVERPDGSNFTLKIRSTKLEDSAMYFCASRPGESNQPQHFGDGTRLSIL.

This chain joins TRBV27 and TRBJ2-1; the match to TRBD2 covers 10 bases. Germline V CDR1 and CDR2: MNHEY, SMNVEV (reference sequence). The length of the CDR3 is 15 residues. Unmatched junction bases numbered 12, after V lost 7 bases and J lost 9 bases. The CDR3 sequence: CASILGAGGSGEQFF. In nucleotides, the CDR3 is TGTGCCAGCATCTTGGGAGCGGGAGGGAGCGGTGAGCAGTTCTTC.

This clonotype has more than one count but fewer than ten. V is TRBV6-1 and J is TRBJ1-2; D gene unclear. CDR3 length equals 13 residues. V lost 11 bases and J 2 bases, leaving 15 bases between the germline ends. Germline loops: CDR1 MNHNS, CDR2 SASEGT. The CDR3 coding sequence is TGTGCCGCCCGAGCGCCGGGAAACTATGGCTACACCTTC. It is translated as CAARAPGNYGYTF.

This clonotype was picked up a small number of times. The chain combines TRBV6-2 or TRBV6-3 with TRBJ2-7; no firm D call. Trimming took 8 bases from V and 9 from J, leaving 26 bases between them. The germline CDR1 and CDR2 sequences are MNHEY and SVGEGT. There are 15 residues in the CDR3. Here the CDR3 DNA reads TGTGCCAGCCGGATACCCCGGGCCCCGGTACGTGTGCAGTACTTC. Its protein product is CASRIPRAPVRVQYF.

This chain uses TRBV27 with TRBJ2-6; TRBD1 or TRBD2 may be the D gene (5 bases each). Trimming removed 8 bases from V and 0 bases from J, with 17 bases in between. Looked up from germline, CDR1 is MNHEY and CDR2 is SMNVEV (reference sequence). The CDR3 is 17 residues long. The CDR3 here is CASRGTGSYSGANVLTF. The CDR3 region has the DNA TGTGCCAGCCGAGGGACCGGGTCTTACTCTGGGGCCAACGTCCTGACTTTC.

The chain couples TRBV2 to TRBJ2-4; the match to TRBD1 covers 8 bases. Per the germline V gene, CDR1 is SNHLY and CDR2 is FYNNEI. The ends lost 5 bases at V and 3 bases at J; junction bases unmatched: 9. The CDR3 spans 16 residues. The CDR3 is CASSPRTGYGKNIQYF. The CDR3 DNA follows: TGTGCCAGCAGTCCCCGGACAGGGTATGGCAAAAACATTCAGTACTTC. The whole variable domain, filled in from reference TRBV2 and TRBJ2-4, reads EPEVTQTPSHQVTQMGQEVILRCVPISNHLYFYWYRQILGQKVEFLVSFYNNEISEKSEIFDDQFSVERPDGSNFTLKIRSTKLEDSAMYFCASSPRTGYGKNIQYFGAGTRLSVL.

Only a few counts were recorded for this clonotype. This rearrangement joins TRBV6-6 to TRBJ1-4; D gene ambiguous. With 6 bases removed from V and 8 bases from J, the gap between germline ends came to 7 bases. The CDR3 length is 11 residues. Germline V lookup: CDR1 MNHNY, CDR2 SVGAGI (reference sequence). This chain's CDR3 is CASRDREKLFF. For the CDR3, the DNA is TGTGCCAGCAGAGATCGAGAAAAACTGTTTTTT.

The CDR3 DNA reads TGCAGTGCTATAACAGGAGACTATGGCTACACCTTC. It specifies CSAITGDYGYTF. The rearrangement joins TRBV20-1 to TRBJ1-2, with a tentative D call TRBD1 (5 bases). CDR1 and CDR2 from the germline V gene are DFQATT and SNEGSKA (reference sequence). The V and J ends lost 4 bases and 3 bases respectively, with 9 bases between them. This CDR3 is built from 12 residues.

This clonotype was detected a few times. The chain employs TRBV10-3 and TRBJ2-5; 7 bases fit TRBD1. Germline-derived CDR1 and CDR2 are ENHRY and SYGVKD. The CDR3 spans 13 residues. The junction had 10 bases not matched to a gene; V was cut back by 10 bases and J by 5 bases. CDR3 in DNA: TGTGCCAGCGGACAGGCTCCTACGGAGACCCAGTACTTC. It specifies CASGQAPTETQYF.

The table lists this clonotype with a few counts. The rearrangement uses TRBV20-1 and TRBJ2-5; 7 nucleotides align to TRBD1. CDR3 size: 18 residues. With V trimmed by 3 bases and J by 1 base, 17 bases remained unmatched. Germline V gene data show CDR1 as DFQATT and CDR2 as SNEGSKA (reference sequence). As DNA, the CDR3 is TGCAGTGCTAGTCCTCGCCTGCCTTTGTCAGGGGGCCAAGAGACCCAGTACTTC. Translated: CSASPRLPLSGGQETQYF.

The CDR3: CASSQRTGEPGTDTQYF. The CDR3 DNA reads TGTGCCAGCAGCCAACGTACGGGGGAGCCCGGCACAGATACGCAGTATTTT. The chain couples TRBV3-1 to TRBJ2-3; possible D gene TRBD2, 6 bases. V was trimmed by 2 bases and J by 1 base, leaving 16 bases between them. Germline V lookup: CDR1 LGHDT, CDR2 YNNKEL (reference sequence). This CDR3 is 17 amino acids long.

This clonotype has only a few counts. This chain joins TRBV5-1 and TRBJ2-4; 7 bases are shared with TRBD1. Germline CDR1 SGHRS, CDR2 YFSETQ. CDR3 length: 15 amino acids. V lost 5 bases to trimming and J lost 7 bases; unmatched junction nucleotides: 12. The CDR3 coding sequence is TGCGCCAGCAGGCCAATAGACCCCAGGGGGAACATTCAGTACTTC. Translation gives CASRPIDPRGNIQYF.

V usage is TRBV28 and J usage is TRBJ1-2; 7 bases agree with TRBD1. Looked up from germline, CDR1 is MDHEN and CDR2 is SYDVKM. With 6 bases clipped from V and 10 bases from J, the junction kept 14 bases outside the gene matches. This CDR3 region has 14 residues. For the CDR3, the DNA is TGTGCCAGCAGGTACAGGGGTACGGCGGGTTACTACACCTTC. It encodes CASRYRGTAGYYTF.